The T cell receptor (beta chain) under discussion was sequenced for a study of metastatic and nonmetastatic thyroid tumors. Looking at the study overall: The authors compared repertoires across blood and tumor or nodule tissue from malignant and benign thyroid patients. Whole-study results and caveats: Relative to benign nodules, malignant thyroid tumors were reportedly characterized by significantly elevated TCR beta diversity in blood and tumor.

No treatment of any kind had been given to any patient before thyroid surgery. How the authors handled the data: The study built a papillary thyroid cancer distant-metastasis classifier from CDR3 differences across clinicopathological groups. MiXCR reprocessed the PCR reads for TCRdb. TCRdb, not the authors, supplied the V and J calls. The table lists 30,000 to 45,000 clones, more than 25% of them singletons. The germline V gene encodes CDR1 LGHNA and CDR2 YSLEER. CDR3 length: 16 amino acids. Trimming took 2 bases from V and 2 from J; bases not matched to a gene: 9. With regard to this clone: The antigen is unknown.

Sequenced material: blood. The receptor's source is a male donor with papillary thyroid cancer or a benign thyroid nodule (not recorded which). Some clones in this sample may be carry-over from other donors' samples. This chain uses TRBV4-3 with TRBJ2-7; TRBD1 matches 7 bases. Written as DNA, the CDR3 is TGCGCCAGCAGCCAAAGACAGACAGGGACCACCTACGAGCAGTACTTC. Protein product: CASSQRQTGTTYEQYF.